The 15 T cell receptor beta chains below come from one sample, sequenced in a study of T cell responses to AZD1222 COVID-19 vaccine. Sequenced by immunoSEQ multiplex PCR; TCRdb stores in-frame clones only, minus some. The data contain about 130,000 clones, just over 90% of them seen just once; the ten biggest clones take up 6.5% to 8.5%. The sample in question was peripheral blood, obtained on day 0 of AZD1222 vaccination. These receptor sequences come from an adult in good health.

The chain combines TRBV7-2 with TRBJ1-5; D perhaps matches TRBD1 (5 bases). The CDR3 has 19 residues. Trimming cost V 2 bases and J 1 base, with 21 bases left between them. Germline V gene data show CDR1 as SGHTA and CDR2 as FQGNSA. The CDR3 loop is CASSLWGRRATMSNQPQHF. The CDR3 DNA reads TGTGCCAGCAGCTTATGGGGGAGACGGGCGACGATGAGCAATCAGCCCCAGCATTTT.

V gene TRBV5-4 combines with J gene TRBJ2-7, with unresolved D. Germline CDR1 reads SGHNT; CDR2 reads YYREEE (reference sequence). This CDR3 contains 11 residues. Trimming took off 4 bases at V and 3 bases at J, with 5 bases between the two ends. The CDR3 spells CASSTNYEQYF. CDR3 bases: TGTGCCAGCAGCACAAACTACGAGCAGTACTTC.

At least ten counts were recorded for this clone. An end of the junction differs from the germline gene, which may be a read error. This chain joins TRBV28 and TRBJ1-2; the D gene is possibly TRBD1 (6 bases). Germline CDR1 MDHEN, CDR2 SYDVKM. The CDR3 contains 12 residues. Here the CDR3 DNA reads TGTGCCAGCAGTTCCAGAATCAGACAGGTCTCTTTC. Protein product: CASSSRIRQVSF.

The chain has TRBV6-6 and TRBJ1-2; 9 bases map to TRBD1. Per the germline V gene, CDR1 is MNHNY and CDR2 is SVGAGI (reference sequence). CDR3 length: 17 residues. V lost 5 bases, J lost 8 bases, and 18 bases stayed unmatched. CDR3 in amino acids: CASSLRPGQGSLRGYTF. CDR3 nucleotides: TGTGCCAGCAGTCTCCGCCCCGGACAGGGGAGTTTGCGGGGCTACACCTTC.

The V gene is TRBV19, the J gene TRBJ2-1; 9 bases fit TRBD2. The CDR3 totals 15 residues. Trimming took 2 bases from V and 7 from J; bases not matched to a gene: 6. The germline V gene has CDR1 LNHDA and CDR2 SQIVND (reference sequence). In DNA form, the CDR3 reads TGTGCCAGTAGTATAATCGGACTAGCGACAAATGAGCAGTTCTTC. Translating gives CASSIIGLATNEQFF.

The genes are TRBV7-2 and TRBJ1-2, with no clear D. Trimming removed 5 bases from V and 2 bases from J, with 12 bases in between. The CDR3 extends over 14 amino acids. Germline CDR1 reads SGHTA; CDR2 reads FQGNSA. The CDR3: CASSLGQVNYGYTF. As DNA, the CDR3 is TGTGCCAGCAGCCTCGGGCAGGTCAACTATGGCTACACCTTC.

The rearrangement uses TRBV9 and TRBJ1-1; D unclear. Germline lookup yields CDR1 SGDLS and CDR2 YYNGEE. V gave up 0 bases and J gave up 9 bases, with 12 bases separating them. The CDR3 runs 13 residues. CDR3 coding DNA: TGTGCCAGCAGCGTAGGGGATGGGCAGAAAGCTTTCTTT. Translating it yields CASSVGDGQKAFF.

In nucleotides, the CDR3 is TGTGCCAGCAGCCAAGATCGCGTGTGGCGAGCCCCTTCTGAAGCTTTCTTT. This codes for CASSQDRVWRAPSEAFF. The chain employs TRBV14 and TRBJ1-1; D not certain. There are 17 residues in the CDR3. The V end lost 0 bases, the J end lost 6 bases, and 20 bases lay between the germline ends. The germline V gene has CDR1 SGHDN and CDR2 FVKESK.

The V gene is TRBV9, the J gene TRBJ2-7; maybe TRBD2 (6 bases). The CDR3 has 13 amino acids. The germline V and J ends were trimmed by 6 bases and 6 bases, with 16 bases remaining between them. Germline values: CDR1 SGDLS, CDR2 YYNGEE. The CDR3 sequence: CASTPGQGGEQYF. The CDR3 DNA is TGTGCCAGCACCCCGGGCCAGGGAGGCGAGCAGTACTTC.

The chain joins TRBV27 to TRBJ2-3; 7 bases line up with TRBD2. This CDR3 comprises 17 residues. The trim removed 3 bases at V and 0 bases at J, leaving 9 bases unmatched. The germline gives CDR1 MNHEY, CDR2 SMNVEV (reference sequence). CDR3 bases: TGTGCCAGCAGTTTCCTGGGAACTAGCGCCAGCACAGATACGCAGTATTTT. Amino acid sequence: CASSFLGTSASTDTQYF.

The gene calls are TRBV30 and TRBJ1-4, with D possibly being TRBD1 (5 bases). The ends were cut back, 0 bases at V and 5 bases at J, with 13 bases in the middle. CDR3 size: 15 residues. The germline V gene encodes CDR1 GTSNPN and CDR2 SVGIG (reference sequence). In nucleotides, the CDR3 is TGTGCCTGGAGTGTGATGGGGGGATTCAATGAAAAACTGTTTTTT. As protein: CAWSVMGGFNEKLFF.

The genes are TRBV5-6 and TRBJ2-1, with 7 positions matching TRBD1. Per germline, CDR1 SGHDT and CDR2 YYEEEE. The junction had 5 bases not matched to a gene; V was cut back by 1 base and J by 4 bases. This CDR3 is built from 15 residues. CDR3 DNA sequence: TGTGCCAGCAGCTTGTTGGGACAGAGATACAATGAGCAGTTCTTC. Its protein product is CASSLLGQRYNEQFF.

This chain connects TRBV7-2 to TRBJ2-5; 9 nucleotides match TRBD2. V trimming: 5 bases; J trimming: 3 bases; junction bases outside the gene matches: 4. The CDR3 length is 14 residues. The V gene's germline CDR1 is SGHTA and CDR2 FQGNSA. The CDR3 is CASSRGGAEETQYF. CDR3 sequence (DNA): TGTGCCAGCAGCCGCGGGGGGGCAGAAGAGACCCAGTACTTC.

J is TRBJ2-3 and V is TRBV7-9; perhaps TRBD1 as D (6 bases). V lost 3 bases and J lost 6, with 10 bases in between. CDR1 is SEHNR and CDR2 is FQNEAQ in the germline V gene (reference sequence). This CDR3 is built from 13 residues. CDR3 protein: CASSLPGVDTQYF. The CDR3 bases are TGTGCCAGCAGCTTGCCAGGGGTGGATACGCAGTATTTT.

The V call is TRBV4-2, the J call TRBJ2-1, with D uncertain. Looked up from germline, CDR1 is LGHNA and CDR2 is YNFKEQ. The ends were cut back, 6 bases at V and 7 bases at J, with 16 bases in the middle. The CDR3 contains 14 residues. CDR3 DNA sequence: TGTGCCAGCAGACCGACGGCTCTGGGGAATGAGCAGTTCTTC. This gives the protein CASRPTALGNEQFF.